Each of the 23 T cell receptor beta chains below was sequenced from the same sample in a study of blood T cells in healthy people across ages. Sample-barcoded 5' priming and a J-beta primer mix drove a second PCR of roughly 6 to 12 cycles. TCRdb called the 5' RACE reads again in MiXCR, with one record for every CDR3 protein. The sample includes around 780,000 distinct CDR3 sequences, 56% seen only once; the top ten take under 30%. The sample taken for sequencing was blood. Receptor source: a man aged 35-49 years in good health.

The chain recombines TRBV7-2 with TRBJ2-3; 9 bases align to TRBD2. V shed 4 bases and J 2 bases; nucleotides not matched to a gene: 7. The CDR3 has 16 amino acids. Germline loops: CDR1 SGHTA, CDR2 FQGNSA. CDR3 sequence: CASSWGGLAPTDTQYF. The CDR3 nucleotides read TGTGCCAGCAGCTGGGGAGGACTAGCGCCCACAGATACGCAGTATTTT.

In this sample, this clonotype turned up many times. The chain employs TRBV5-1 and TRBJ2-5; TRBD2 matches 7 bases. Germline-derived CDR1 and CDR2 are SGHRS and YFSETQ. CDR3 length: 14 residues. Germline trimming cut 7 bases from V and 6 bases from J; bases unmatched to any gene: 12. CDR3 sequence: CASHLPAGDQTQYF. The CDR3 DNA is TGCGCCAGCCACTTACCTGCGGGGGATCAGACCCAGTACTTC.

In its sample, this clonotype was seen a few times. The CDR3 nucleotides are TGTGCCAGCAGTGAGTTGGTAGCCACAGATACGCAGTATTTT. Translating gives CASSELVATDTQYF. The chain combines TRBV2 with TRBJ2-3; D unclear. V lost 3 bases, J lost 2 bases, and 9 bases lay in between. Looked up from germline, CDR1 is SNHLY and CDR2 is FYNNEI. This CDR3 comprises 14 residues.

In this sample, this clonotype turned up a few times. The chain links TRBV7-2 to TRBJ2-1, with D unresolved. Trimming left V 1 base short and J 0 bases short, with 7 bases between. The CDR3 runs 15 residues. Germline lookup yields CDR1 SGHTA and CDR2 FQGNSA. CDR3 residues: CASSLDGYSYNEQFF. Here the CDR3 DNA reads TGTGCCAGCAGCTTAGACGGGTACTCCTACAATGAGCAGTTCTTC.

CDR3 amino acids: CAAAASYYEQYF. The CDR3 region has the DNA TGTGCCGCAGCAGCGTCGTACTACGAGCAGTACTTC. The chain combines TRBV7-6 with TRBJ2-7, with D unclear. Germline CDR1 and CDR2: SGHVS and FNYEAQ. CDR3 length equals 12 residues. V lost 11 bases and J 3 bases, leaving 14 bases between the germline ends.

This clonotype has only a few counts. This chain joins TRBV28 and TRBJ2-7; the D gene could be TRBD1 or TRBD2 (5 bases each). Germline V gene lookup returns CDR1 MDHEN and CDR2 SYDVKM. This CDR3 spans 11 amino acids. V lost 4 bases, J lost 9 bases, and 10 bases lay in between. The CDR3 bases are TGTGCCAGCAGTTCGGGACGTTGGCAGTACTTC. Its protein is CASSSGRWQYF.

This rearrangement joins TRBV4-3 to TRBJ1-2; D is possibly TRBD1 (5 bases). Trimming pared 1 base from V and 9 bases from J, leaving 6 bases between. CDR3 length equals 11 residues. Germline CDR1 LGHNA, CDR2 YSLEER. CDR3 protein: CASSQGGSYTF. CDR3 nucleotide sequence: TGCGCCAGCAGCCAAGGGGGCAGCTACACCTTC.

This chain links TRBV6-5 with TRBJ1-4, with TRBD1 identical over 9 bases. The CDR3 loop spans 15 amino acids. Germline loops: CDR1 MNHEY, CDR2 SVGAGI. The V gene end was trimmed by 0 bases and the J gene end by 7 bases; junction bases not matched to a gene: 3. The CDR3 loop reads CASSYSRDRVEKLFF. The CDR3 DNA reads TGTGCCAGCAGTTACTCACGGGACAGGGTTGAAAAACTGTTTTTT.

The chain uses TRBV6-6 and TRBJ2-7; tentative D call: TRBD1 (5 bases). CDR3 length equals 17 residues. V lost 4 bases, J lost 3 bases, and 22 bases lay in between. Germline lookup yields CDR1 MNHNY and CDR2 SVGAGI (reference sequence). The CDR3 here is CASSLALTGESNYEQYF. The CDR3 nucleotides are TGTGCCAGCAGTTTGGCTTTAACAGGCGAATCTAACTACGAGCAGTACTTC.

The chain recombines TRBV7-8 with TRBJ2-1, with D maybe TRBD2 (7 bases). Trimming took off 1 base at V and 6 bases at J, with 13 bases between the two ends. The CDR3 runs to 15 residues. The germline gives CDR1 SGHVS, CDR2 FQNEAQ. CDR3 bases: TGTGCCAGCAGCTTAGGGGGGGGCCCTCCCAATGAGCAGTTCTTC. Its translation is CASSLGGGPPNEQFF.

The gene calls are TRBV4-2 and TRBJ1-2; 8 nucleotides align to TRBD1. J was trimmed by 7 bases and V by 4 bases; bases with no gene match: 8. Germline CDR1 reads LGHNA; CDR2 reads YNFKEQ. The CDR3 contains 14 residues. CDR3 residues: CASSPRTGTGGYTF. As DNA, the CDR3 is TGTGCCAGCAGCCCAAGGACAGGGACTGGTGGCTACACCTTC.

This clonotype occurred many times. The gene calls are TRBV27 and TRBJ1-2; no reliable D call. The V and J ends lost 4 bases and 5 bases respectively, with 5 bases between them. The CDR3 has 11 residues. Germline assignment: CDR1 MNHEY and CDR2 SMNVEV (reference sequence). The CDR3 DNA reads as TGTGCCAGCAGTTCGGGTTATGGCTACACCTTC. Its translation: CASSSGYGYTF.

The CDR3 protein is CASRRHDLANQPQHF. CDR3 sequence (DNA): TGTGCCAGCAGGCGGCACGACCTTGCCAATCAGCCCCAGCATTTT. This sequence joins TRBV6-2 or TRBV6-3 and TRBJ1-5, with D unclear. V lost 6 bases, J lost 3 bases, and 15 bases lay in between. The length of the CDR3 is 15 residues. The germline CDR1 and CDR2 sequences are MNHEY and SVGEGT.

The rearrangement links TRBV12-3 or TRBV12-4 to TRBJ1-4; D may be TRBD1 (5 bases). The V and J ends lost 0 bases and 7 bases respectively, with 12 bases between them. The length of the CDR3 is 15 residues. The CDR3, as DNA: TGTGCCAGCAGTTTAGCAGACAGCGAGGTTGAAAAACTGTTTTTT. Its protein product is CASSLADSEVEKLFF.

This clonotype was counted a few times. The rearrangement links TRBV5-1 to TRBJ2-7; 7 bases are shared with TRBD1. CDR3 length: 15 amino acids. Germline assignment: CDR1 SGHRS and CDR2 YFSETQ. Germline trimming cut 3 bases from V and 3 bases from J; bases unmatched to any gene: 9. The CDR3 region is CASSSETGWGYEQYF. CDR3 sequence (DNA): TGCGCCAGCAGCTCCGAGACAGGGTGGGGCTACGAGCAGTACTTC.

The V gene is TRBV6-6, the J gene TRBJ2-1; 8 positions match TRBD1. CDR1 MNHNY and CDR2 SVGAGI come from the germline V gene (reference sequence). The CDR3 length is 14 residues. Trimming took 10 bases from V and 0 from J; bases not matched to a gene: 5. The CDR3 region has the DNA TGTGCCACCCAGGGGGCGGACTCCTACAATGAGCAGTTCTTC. Encoded protein: CATQGADSYNEQFF.

This clonotype was observed a handful of times. The V call is TRBV6-2 or TRBV6-3, the J call TRBJ1-2, with 8 positions matching TRBD1. The CDR3 extends over 19 amino acids. The J segment lost 3 bases and the V segment lost 3 bases, leaving 18 bases of the junction unmatched. From germline, CDR1 is MNHEY and CDR2 SVGEGT. The CDR3 sequence: CASSYHGQGGLGRDYGYTF. The CDR3 bases are TGTGCCAGCAGTTATCACGGACAGGGCGGTTTGGGAAGAGACTATGGCTACACCTTC.

This clonotype has more than one count but fewer than ten. This chain connects TRBV7-2 to TRBJ1-5, with TRBD1 matching 7 bases. CDR3 size: 16 residues. The ends lost 1 base at V and 6 bases at J; junction bases unmatched: 9. The germline V gene encodes CDR1 SGHTA and CDR2 FQGNSA. The CDR3 DNA sequence: TGTGCCAGCAGCTTAGACGGTACAGGGGCGGGTCAGCCCCAGCATTTT. Protein product: CASSLDGTGAGQPQHF. Full variable domain (missing parts from reference TRBV7-2 and TRBJ1-5): GAGVSQSPSNKVTEKGKDVELRCDPISGHTALYWYRQSLGQGLEFLIYFQGNSAPDKSGLPSDRFSAERTGGSVSTLTIQRTQQEDSAVYLCASSLDGTGAGQPQHFGDGTRLSIL.

There are many counts of this clonotype. This chain uses TRBV7-2 with TRBJ2-5, with TRBD1 matching over 7 bases. V shed 0 bases, J shed 2 bases, and the junction held 0 bases outside the gene matches. The CDR3 extends over 14 amino acids. Looked up from germline, CDR1 is SGHTA and CDR2 is FQGNSA. The CDR3 here is CASSLAGQQETQYF. The CDR3 DNA reads TGTGCCAGCAGCTTAGCGGGACAGCAAGAGACCCAGTACTTC.

The rearrangement uses TRBV29-1 and TRBJ2-7, with 8 bases aligning to TRBD1. With the DNA end fitting TRBJ2-5 better, the J assignment may be wrong. Germline V CDR1 and CDR2: SQVTM, ANQGSEA. The CDR3 runs 14 residues. CDR3 coding DNA: TGCAGCGTTGAAGGACAGGGGATGATTGAGACCCAGTACTTC. As protein: CSVEGQGMIETQYF.

The V gene is TRBV9, the J gene TRBJ2-7, with D unresolved. V gave up 4 bases and J gave up 1 base, with 15 bases separating them. CDR1 is SGDLS and CDR2 is YYNGEE in the germline V gene. The CDR3 has 15 residues. CDR3 residues: CASSHVDDSSYEQYF. For the CDR3, the DNA is TGTGCCAGCAGCCATGTGGATGATTCATCCTACGAGCAGTACTTC.

This clonotype came up a few times. The chain carries TRBV6-6 and TRBJ1-2, with 7 positions matching TRBD1. CDR1 MNHNY and CDR2 SVGAGI come from the germline V gene (reference sequence). The CDR3 spans 17 residues. V dropped 2 bases and J dropped 4; count of bases not matched to a gene: 13. The CDR3 region has the DNA TGTGCCAGCAGTTACCACCGGAGGCAGGGGGGCGGCTATGGCTACACCTTC. This translates into CASSYHRRQGGGYGYTF.

The gene calls are TRBV6-1 and TRBJ2-6, with D unclear. The CDR3 is 15 amino acids. Germline assignment: CDR1 MNHNS and CDR2 SASEGT. The CDR3 coding sequence is TGTGTCATCGAAAGGTCGGGTGGTGGGGCCAACGTCCTGACTTTC. Translation gives CVIERSGGGANVLTF.